This TCR beta chain was identified during a study of cytomegalovirus exposure and HLA in healthy donors. PCR was performed using 60 Vbeta and 13 Jbeta primers. The repertoire was sequenced with immunoSEQ multiplex PCR; TCRdb's copy has only in-frame clones and lacks some. Seen here are 97,000 or so clones, approximately 64% observed once, and the top ten hold about 4.5%. The V and J ends lost 4 bases and 6 bases, in that order; junction bases with no gene match: 8. Germline CDR1 SGHDN, CDR2 FVKESK. The CDR3 has 16 residues. The chain carries TRBV14 and TRBJ1-4; 10 bases fit TRBD1. This TCR derives from a human donor in good health. Source material: PBMCs. The CDR3 is CASSRLRDRGDEKLFF. The CDR3 region has the DNA TGTGCCAGCAGCCGCCTCCGGGACAGGGGAGATGAAAAACTGTTTTTT.